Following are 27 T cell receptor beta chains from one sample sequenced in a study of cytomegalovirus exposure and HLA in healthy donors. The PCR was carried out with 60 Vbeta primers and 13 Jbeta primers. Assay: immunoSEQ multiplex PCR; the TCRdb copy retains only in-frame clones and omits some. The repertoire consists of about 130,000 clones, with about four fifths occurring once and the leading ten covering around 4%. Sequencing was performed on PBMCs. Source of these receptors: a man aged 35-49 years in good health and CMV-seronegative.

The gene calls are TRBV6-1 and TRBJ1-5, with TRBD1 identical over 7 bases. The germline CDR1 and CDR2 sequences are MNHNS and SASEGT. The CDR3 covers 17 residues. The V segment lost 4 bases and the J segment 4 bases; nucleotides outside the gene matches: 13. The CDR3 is CASSGGWDSFWNQPQHF. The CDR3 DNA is TGTGCCAGCAGTGGAGGTTGGGACAGTTTTTGGAATCAGCCCCAGCATTTT.

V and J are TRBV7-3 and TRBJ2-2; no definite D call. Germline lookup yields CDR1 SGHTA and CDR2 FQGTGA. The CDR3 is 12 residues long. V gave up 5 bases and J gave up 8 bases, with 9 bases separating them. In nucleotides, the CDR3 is TGTGCCAGCAGCCCAGCAGCGGGGGAGCTGTTTTTT. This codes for CASSPAAGELFF. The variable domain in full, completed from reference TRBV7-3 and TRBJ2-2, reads GAGVSQTPSNKVTEKGKYVELRCDPISGHTALYWYRQSLGQGPEFLIYFQGTGAADDSGLPNDRFFAVRPEGSVSTLKIQRTERGDSAVYLCASSPAAGELFFGEGSRLTVL.

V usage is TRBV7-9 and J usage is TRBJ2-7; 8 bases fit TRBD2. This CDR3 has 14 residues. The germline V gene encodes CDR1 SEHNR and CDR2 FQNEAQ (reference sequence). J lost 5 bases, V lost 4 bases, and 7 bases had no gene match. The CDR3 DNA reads TGTGCCAGCAGCTCCTTAGCGGGGAGAAACGAGCAGTACTTC. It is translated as CASSSLAGRNEQYF.

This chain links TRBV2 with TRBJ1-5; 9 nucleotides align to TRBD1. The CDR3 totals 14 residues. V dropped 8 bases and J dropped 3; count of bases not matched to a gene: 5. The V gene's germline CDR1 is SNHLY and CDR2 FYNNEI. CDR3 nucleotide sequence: TGTGCCAGCGAACAGGGGGCAAACAATCAGCCCCAGCATTTT. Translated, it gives CASEQGANNQPQHF. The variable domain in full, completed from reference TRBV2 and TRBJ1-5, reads EPEVTQTPSHQVTQMGQEVILRCVPISNHLYFYWYRQILGQKVEFLVSFYNNEISEKSEIFDDQFSVERPDGSNFTLKIRSTKLEDSAMYFCASEQGANNQPQHFGDGTRLSIL.

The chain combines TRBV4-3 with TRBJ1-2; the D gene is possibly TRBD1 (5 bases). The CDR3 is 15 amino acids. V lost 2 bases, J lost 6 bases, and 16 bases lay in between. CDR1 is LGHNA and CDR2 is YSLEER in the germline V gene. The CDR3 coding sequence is TGCGCCAGCAGCCAACTGGGCTGGGGAGGGGATGGCTACACCTTC. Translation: CASSQLGWGGDGYTF.

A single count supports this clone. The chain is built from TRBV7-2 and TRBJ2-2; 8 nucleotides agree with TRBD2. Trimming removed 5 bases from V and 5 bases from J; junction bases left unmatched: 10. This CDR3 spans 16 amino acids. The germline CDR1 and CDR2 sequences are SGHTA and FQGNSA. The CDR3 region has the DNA TGTGCCAGCAGCCCATTCCCGGGGGGGATGACCGGGGAGCTGTTTTTT. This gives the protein CASSPFPGGMTGELFF. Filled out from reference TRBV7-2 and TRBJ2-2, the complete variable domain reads GAGVSQSPSNKVTEKGKDVELRCDPISGHTALYWYRQSLGQGLEFLIYFQGNSAPDKSGLPSDRFSAERTGGSVSTLTIQRTQQEDSAVYLCASSPFPGGMTGELFFGEGSRLTVL.

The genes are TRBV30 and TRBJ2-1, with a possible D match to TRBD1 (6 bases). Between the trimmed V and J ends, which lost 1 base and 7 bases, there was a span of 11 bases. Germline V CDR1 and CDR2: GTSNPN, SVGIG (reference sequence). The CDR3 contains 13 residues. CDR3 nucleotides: TGTGCCTGGAGTGGGCTAAGGGGGAATGAGCAGTTCTTC. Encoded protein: CAWSGLRGNEQFF. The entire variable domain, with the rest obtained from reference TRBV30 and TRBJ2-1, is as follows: SQTIHQWPATLVQPVGSPLSLECTVEGTSNPNLYWYRQAAGRGLQLLFYSVGIGQISSEVPQNLSASRPQDRQFILSSKKLLLSDSGFYLCAWSGLRGNEQFFGPGTRLTVL.

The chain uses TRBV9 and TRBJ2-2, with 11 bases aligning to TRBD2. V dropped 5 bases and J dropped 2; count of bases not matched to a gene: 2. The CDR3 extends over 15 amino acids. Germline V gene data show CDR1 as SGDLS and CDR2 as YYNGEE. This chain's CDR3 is CASRLAGVNTGELFF. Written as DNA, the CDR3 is TGTGCCAGCAGACTAGCGGGGGTAAACACCGGGGAGCTGTTTTTT.

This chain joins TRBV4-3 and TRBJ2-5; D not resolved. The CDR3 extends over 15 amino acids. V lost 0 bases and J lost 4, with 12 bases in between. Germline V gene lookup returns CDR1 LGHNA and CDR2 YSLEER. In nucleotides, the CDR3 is TGCGCCAGCAGCCAAGAGTGGTTATCCGGAGAGACCCAGTACTTC. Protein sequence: CASSQEWLSGETQYF.

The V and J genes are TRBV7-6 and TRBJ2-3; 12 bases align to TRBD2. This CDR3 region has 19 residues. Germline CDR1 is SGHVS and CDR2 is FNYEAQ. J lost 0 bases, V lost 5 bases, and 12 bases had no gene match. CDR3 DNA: TGTGCCAGCAGCCCGAGCTGGCTAGCGGGGGGGCCAAGCACAGATACGCAGTATTTT. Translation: CASSPSWLAGGPSTDTQYF.

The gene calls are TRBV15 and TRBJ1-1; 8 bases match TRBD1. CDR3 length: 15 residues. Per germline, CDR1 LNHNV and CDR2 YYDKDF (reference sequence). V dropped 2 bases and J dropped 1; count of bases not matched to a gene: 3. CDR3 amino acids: CATSRQTGENTEAFF. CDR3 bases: TGTGCCACCAGCAGACAGACAGGGGAGAACACTGAAGCTTTCTTT.

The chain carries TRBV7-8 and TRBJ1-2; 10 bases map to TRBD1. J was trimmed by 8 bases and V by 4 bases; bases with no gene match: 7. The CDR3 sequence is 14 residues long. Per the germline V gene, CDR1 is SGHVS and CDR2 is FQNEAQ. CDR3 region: CASSSGQGFFGYTF. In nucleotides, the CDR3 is TGTGCCAGCAGCTCGGGACAGGGGTTCTTCGGCTACACCTTC.

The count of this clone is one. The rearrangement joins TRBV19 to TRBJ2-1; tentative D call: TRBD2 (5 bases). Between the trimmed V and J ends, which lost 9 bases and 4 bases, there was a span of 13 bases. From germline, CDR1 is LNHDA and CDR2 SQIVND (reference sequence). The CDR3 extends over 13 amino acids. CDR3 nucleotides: TGTGCCAGCGAAAGCGGAGAATACAATGAGCAGTTCTTC. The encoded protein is CASESGEYNEQFF.

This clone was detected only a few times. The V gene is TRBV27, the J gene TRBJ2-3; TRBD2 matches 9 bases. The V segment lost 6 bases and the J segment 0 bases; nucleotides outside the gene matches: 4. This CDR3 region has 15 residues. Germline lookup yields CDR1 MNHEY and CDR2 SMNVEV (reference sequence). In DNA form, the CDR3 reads TGTGCCAGCAGACTAAGCGGGGGGAGCACAGATACGCAGTATTTT. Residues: CASRLSGGSTDTQYF.

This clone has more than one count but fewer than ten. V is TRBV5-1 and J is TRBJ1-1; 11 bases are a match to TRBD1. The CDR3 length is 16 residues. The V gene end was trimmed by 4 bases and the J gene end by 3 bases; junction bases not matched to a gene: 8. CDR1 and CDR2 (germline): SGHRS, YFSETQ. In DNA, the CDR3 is TGCGCCAGCAGCGGTGGACAGGGGGCGGTGGACACTGAAGCTTTCTTT. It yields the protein CASSGGQGAVDTEAFF.

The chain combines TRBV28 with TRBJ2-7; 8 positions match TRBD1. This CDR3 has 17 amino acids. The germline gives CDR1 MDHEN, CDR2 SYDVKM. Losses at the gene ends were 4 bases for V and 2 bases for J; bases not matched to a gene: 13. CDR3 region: CASSSQAGTGHPYEQYF. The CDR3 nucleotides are TGTGCCAGCAGTTCTCAGGCCGGGACAGGACACCCCTACGAGCAGTACTTC.

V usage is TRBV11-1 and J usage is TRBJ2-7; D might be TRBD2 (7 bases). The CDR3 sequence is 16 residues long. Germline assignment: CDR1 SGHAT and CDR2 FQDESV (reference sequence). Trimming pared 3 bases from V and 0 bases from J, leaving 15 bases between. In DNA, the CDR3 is TGTGCCAGCAGCTTTTTGGGGGGGCCGAGCTCCTACGAGCAGTACTTC. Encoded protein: CASSFLGGPSSYEQYF.

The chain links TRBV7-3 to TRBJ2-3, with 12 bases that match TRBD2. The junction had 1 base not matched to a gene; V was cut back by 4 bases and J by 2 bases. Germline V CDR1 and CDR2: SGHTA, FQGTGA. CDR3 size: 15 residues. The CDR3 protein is CASSSSGGATDTQYF. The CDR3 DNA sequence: TGTGCCAGCAGCTCTAGCGGGGGGGCCACAGATACGCAGTATTTT.

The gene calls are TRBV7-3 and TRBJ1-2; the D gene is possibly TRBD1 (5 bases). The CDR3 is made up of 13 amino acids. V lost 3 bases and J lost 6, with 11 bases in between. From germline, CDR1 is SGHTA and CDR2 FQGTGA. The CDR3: CASSLGRGNGYTF. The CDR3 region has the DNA TGTGCCAGCAGCTTGGGGAGGGGAAATGGCTACACCTTC.

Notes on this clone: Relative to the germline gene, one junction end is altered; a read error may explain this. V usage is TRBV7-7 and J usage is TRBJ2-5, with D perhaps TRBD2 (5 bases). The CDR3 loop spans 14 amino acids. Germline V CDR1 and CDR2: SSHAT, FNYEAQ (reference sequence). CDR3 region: CASSPLMGEETQYF. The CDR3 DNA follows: TGTGCTAGCAGCCCACTGATGGGAGAAGAGACCCAGTACTTC.

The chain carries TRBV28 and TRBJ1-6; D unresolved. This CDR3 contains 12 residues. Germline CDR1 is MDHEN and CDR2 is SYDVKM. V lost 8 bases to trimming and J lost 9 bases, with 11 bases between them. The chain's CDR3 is CASSKYGSPLHF. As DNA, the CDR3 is TGTGCCAGCTCCAAGTACGGTTCACCCCTCCACTTT.

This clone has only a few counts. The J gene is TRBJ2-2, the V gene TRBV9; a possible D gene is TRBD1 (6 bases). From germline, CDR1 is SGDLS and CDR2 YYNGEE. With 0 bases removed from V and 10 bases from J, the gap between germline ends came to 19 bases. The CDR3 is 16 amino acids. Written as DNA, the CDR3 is TGTGCCAGCAGCGTAGAAGGCACAGGGTGGGTGGTGGAGCTGTTTTTT. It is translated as CASSVEGTGWVVELFF.

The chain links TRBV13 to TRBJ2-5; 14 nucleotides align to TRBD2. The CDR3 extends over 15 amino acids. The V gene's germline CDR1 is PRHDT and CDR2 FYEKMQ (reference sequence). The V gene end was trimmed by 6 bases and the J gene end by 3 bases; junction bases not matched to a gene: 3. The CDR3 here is CASRKGLAGEETQYF. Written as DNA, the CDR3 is TGTGCCAGCAGAAAGGGACTAGCGGGGGAAGAGACCCAGTACTTC.

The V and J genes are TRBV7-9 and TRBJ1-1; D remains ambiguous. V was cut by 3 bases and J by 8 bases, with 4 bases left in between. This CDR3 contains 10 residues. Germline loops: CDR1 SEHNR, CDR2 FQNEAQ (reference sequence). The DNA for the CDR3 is TGTGCCAGCAGCTTCTTGGAAGCTTTCTTT. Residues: CASSFLEAFF. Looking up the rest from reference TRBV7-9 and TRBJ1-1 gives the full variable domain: DTGVSQNPRHKITKRGQNVTFRCDPISEHNRLYWYRQTLGQGPEFLTYFQNEAQLEKSRLLSDRFSAERPKGSFSTLEIQRTEQGDSAMYLCASSFLEAFFGQGTRLTVV.

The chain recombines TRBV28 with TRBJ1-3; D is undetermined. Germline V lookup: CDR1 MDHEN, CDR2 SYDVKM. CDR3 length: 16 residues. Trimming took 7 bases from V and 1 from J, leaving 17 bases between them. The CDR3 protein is CASTNAAARSGNTIYF. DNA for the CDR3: TGTGCCAGCACCAATGCCGCCGCCAGGTCTGGAAACACCATATATTTT. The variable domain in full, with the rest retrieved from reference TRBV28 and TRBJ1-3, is DVKVTQSSRYLVKRTGEKVFLECVQDMDHENMFWYRQDPGLGLRLIYFSYDVKMKEKGDIPEGYSVSREKKERFSLILESASTNQTSMYLCASTNAAARSGNTIYFGEGSWLTVV.

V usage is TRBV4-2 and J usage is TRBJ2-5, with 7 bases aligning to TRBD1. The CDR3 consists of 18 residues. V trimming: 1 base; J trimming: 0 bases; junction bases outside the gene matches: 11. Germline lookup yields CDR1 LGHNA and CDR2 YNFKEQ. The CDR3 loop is CASSQGHVGTAYQETQYF. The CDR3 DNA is TGTGCCAGCAGCCAAGGGCACGTCGGGACAGCGTACCAAGAGACCCAGTACTTC.

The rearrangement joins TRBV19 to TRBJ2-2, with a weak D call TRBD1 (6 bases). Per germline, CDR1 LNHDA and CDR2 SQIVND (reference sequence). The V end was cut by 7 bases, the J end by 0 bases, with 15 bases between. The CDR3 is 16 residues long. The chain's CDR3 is CASNPTGFANTGELFF. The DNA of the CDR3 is TGTGCCAGTAACCCTACAGGGTTCGCGAACACCGGGGAGCTGTTTTTT.